The rows below give T cell receptor beta chains drawn from one sample of a study of PD-L1 blockade in urothelial cancer. Repertoires were generated with immunoSEQ multiplex PCR, while TCRdb's copy carries only in-frame clones and drops some. This table holds 95,000 or so clones, roughly 87% found once. The source material was PBMCs, sampled around atezolizumab (anti-PD-L1) treatment. The receptors stem from a man aged 60 to 75 with urothelial cancer. The CDR3 runs from the conserved cysteine through the conserved F or W. Fields, in order: J gene, clone size, D gene, V gene, CDR3 protein, CDR3 DNA. The D gene is left open where the match is weak. Clone size is shown for a subset of rows, as once, few, many or a class of expanded clone.

j_gene: TRBJ1-5; abundance: once; d_gene: TRBD1; v_gene: TRBV19; CDR3aa: CASSLRTGGLGQPQHF; CDR3nt: TGTGCCAGTAGTCTTAGGACAGGGGGCTTAGGACAGCCCCAGCATTTT
j_gene: TRBJ1-5; abundance: .; d_gene: .; v_gene: TRBV7-2; CDR3aa: CASSLFGDFNQPQHF; CDR3nt: TGTGCCAGCAGCTTATTCGGAGATTTCAATCAGCCCCAGCATTTT
j_gene: TRBJ2-3; abundance: once; d_gene: .; v_gene: TRBV7-2; CDR3aa: CASSPGVGIGSDTQYF; CDR3nt: TGTGCCAGCAGCCCCGGGGTGGGGATCGGGTCAGATACGCAGTATTTT
j_gene: TRBJ2-2; abundance: .; d_gene: TRBD2; v_gene: TRBV18; CDR3aa: CASSPPSSRGTGELFF; CDR3nt: TGTGCCAGCTCACCACCGTCGTCGCGGGGGACCGGGGAGCTGTTTTTT
j_gene: TRBJ2-3; abundance: .; d_gene: TRBD1; v_gene: TRBV28; CDR3aa: CASRKGGQGTLRQYF; CDR3nt: TGTGCCAGCAGGAAGGGGGGACAGGGGACTTTAAGGCAGTATTTT
j_gene: TRBJ2-6; abundance: .; d_gene: .; v_gene: TRBV18; CDR3aa: CASSPSRVESGANVLTF; CDR3nt: TGTGCCAGCTCACCAAGCAGGGTTGAATCTGGGGCCAACGTCCTGACTTTC
j_gene: TRBJ2-7; abundance: .; d_gene: .; v_gene: TRBV6-1; CDR3aa: CASISSGYEQYF; CDR3nt: TGTGCCAGCATCTCCTCAGGATACGAGCAGTACTTC
j_gene: TRBJ2-2; abundance: .; d_gene: .; v_gene: TRBV9; CDR3aa: CASTRASTNGGELFF; CDR3nt: TGTGCCAGCACCAGGGCCTCAACGAACGGCGGGGAGCTGTTTTTT
j_gene: TRBJ1-4; abundance: .; d_gene: .; v_gene: TRBV18; CDR3aa: CASSPTGTLEKLFF; CDR3nt: TGTGCCAGCTCACCTACCGGGACACTTGAAAAACTGTTTTTT
j_gene: TRBJ2-7; abundance: .; d_gene: .; v_gene: TRBV11-2; CDR3aa: CASSLAGQRWEQYF; CDR3nt: TGTGCCAGCAGCTTAGCCGGACAGAGGTGGGAGCAGTACTTC
j_gene: TRBJ2-7; abundance: .; d_gene: .; v_gene: TRBV21-1; CDR3aa: CASSDLRTVSEQYF; CDR3nt: TGTGCCAGCAGCGACCTACGGACTGTATCCGAGCAGTACTTC
j_gene: TRBJ2-5; abundance: .; d_gene: TRBD1; v_gene: TRBV29-1; CDR3aa: CSVKATTGGLLRETQYF; CDR3nt: TGCAGCGTGAAGGCTACGACAGGGGGTTTACTTAGGGAGACCCAGTACTTC
j_gene: TRBJ2-7; abundance: .; d_gene: TRBD1; v_gene: TRBV7-2; CDR3aa: CASSRQGASYEQYF; CDR3nt: TGTGCCAGCAGTCGGCAGGGGGCGTCCTACGAGCAGTACTTC
j_gene: TRBJ2-7; abundance: .; d_gene: .; v_gene: TRBV9; CDR3aa: CASSVAGLSYEQYF; CDR3nt: TGTGCCAGCAGCGTGGCAGGGCTCTCCTACGAGCAGTACTTC
j_gene: TRBJ2-7; abundance: once; d_gene: TRBD2; v_gene: TRBV19; CDR3aa: CASSLGLAVSYEQYF; CDR3nt: TGTGCCAGTTCGCTGGGACTAGCGGTATCCTACGAGCAGTACTTC
j_gene: TRBJ2-2; abundance: .; d_gene: .; v_gene: TRBV6-6; CDR3aa: CASSYSREFYTGELFF; CDR3nt: TGTGCCAGCAGTTACTCAAGGGAGTTTTACACCGGGGAGCTGTTTTTT
j_gene: TRBJ2-5; abundance: .; d_gene: TRBD2; v_gene: TRBV5-6; CDR3aa: CASSLLAGGQTQYF; CDR3nt: TGTGCCAGCAGTTTACTAGCGGGGGGGCAGACCCAGTACTTC
j_gene: TRBJ2-5; abundance: few; d_gene: TRBD1; v_gene: TRBV27; CDR3aa: CASSQTGVVTQYF; CDR3nt: TGTGCCAGCAGTCAGACAGGGGTAGTGACCCAGTACTTC
j_gene: TRBJ2-1; abundance: once; d_gene: TRBD2; v_gene: TRBV27; CDR3aa: CASSLSIGLAGDNEQFF; CDR3nt: TGTGCCAGCAGTTTAAGTATAGGGCTAGCGGGAGACAATGAGCAGTTCTTC
j_gene: TRBJ2-2; abundance: .; d_gene: TRBD2; v_gene: TRBV6-5; CDR3aa: CASSRLAGRSGELFF; CDR3nt: TGTGCCAGCAGTCGACTAGCGGGACGTTCCGGGGAGCTGTTTTTT
j_gene: TRBJ2-7; abundance: .; d_gene: TRBD1; v_gene: TRBV5-1; CDR3aa: CASSSRDRSYEQYF; CDR3nt: TGCGCCAGCAGCTCGAGGGACAGATCCTACGAGCAGTACTTC
j_gene: TRBJ2-7; abundance: .; d_gene: TRBD1; v_gene: TRBV2; CDR3aa: CASSDRGQGTSIYEQYF; CDR3nt: TGTGCCAGCAGTGACCGGGGACAGGGGACGTCAATCTACGAGCAGTACTTC
j_gene: TRBJ1-4; abundance: few; d_gene: .; v_gene: TRBV6-1; CDR3aa: CASSEAGGAASEKLFF; CDR3nt: TGTGCCAGCAGTGAAGCGGGGGGGGCAGCTTCTGAAAAACTGTTTTTT
j_gene: TRBJ2-5; abundance: .; d_gene: TRBD2; v_gene: TRBV7-9; CDR3aa: CASSFQRGLGEETQYF; CDR3nt: TGTGCCAGCAGCTTTCAGCGGGGGCTAGGAGAAGAGACCCAGTACTTC
j_gene: TRBJ1-3; abundance: .; d_gene: .; v_gene: TRBV12-1; CDR3aa: CASSFRDTGRPSGNTIYF; CDR3nt: TGTGCCAGCAGCTTCCGGGACACCGGGCGACCCTCTGGAAACACCATATATTTT
j_gene: TRBJ2-3; abundance: once; d_gene: .; v_gene: TRBV20-1; CDR3aa: CSAIYTDTQYF; CDR3nt: TGCAGTGCAATATACACAGATACGCAGTATTTT
j_gene: TRBJ2-7; abundance: .; d_gene: .; v_gene: TRBV5-6; CDR3aa: CASSPGRDFSYEQYF; CDR3nt: TGTGCCAGCAGCCCAGGTAGGGACTTCTCCTACGAGCAGTACTTC
j_gene: TRBJ1-2; abundance: .; d_gene: TRBD1; v_gene: TRBV10-1; CDR3aa: CASTRTGINYGYTF; CDR3nt: TGCGCCAGCACTCGGACAGGGATCAACTATGGCTACACCTTC
j_gene: TRBJ2-3; abundance: .; d_gene: .; v_gene: TRBV7-3; CDR3aa: CASHGGGPGDTQYF; CDR3nt: TGTGCCAGCCATGGGGGGGGGCCTGGAGATACGCAGTATTTT
j_gene: TRBJ2-1; abundance: .; d_gene: TRBD2; v_gene: TRBV10-3; CDR3aa: CAAREGGGAYNEQFF; CDR3nt: TGTGCTGCCCGGGAGGGAGGGGGGGCCTACAATGAGCAGTTCTTC
j_gene: TRBJ2-5; abundance: .; d_gene: .; v_gene: TRBV4-1; CDR3aa: CASSQVDLETQYF; CDR3nt: TGCGCCAGCAGCCAAGTAGACTTGGAGACCCAGTACTTC